This T cell receptor beta chain comes out of a study of CD8 T cells in ankylosing spondylitis. General study points: There was a TCR beta motif, made of several highly homologous variants, that appeared characteristic of ankylosing spondylitis blood. Disease-linked clones reportedly showed significant enrichment in matched ankylosing spondylitis synovial fluid.

Regarding this clonotype: What it recognizes is unknown.

A quantitative 5'-RACE method, one with molecular barcodes, was used to make TCR beta libraries. TCRdb passed the 5' RACE reads through MiXCR, listing each CDR3 protein once. The table lists about 42,000 distinct CDR3 sequences, about 4% of them singletons, with 4% in the top ten. The origin of this receptor is a female donor with ankylosing spondylitis or in good health (not recorded which). The specimen was blood, either unsorted or a sorted T cell fraction (not recorded which).

This CDR3 reads CASSIQTGGADTQYF. Here the CDR3 DNA reads TGTGCCAGCAGCATACAGACAGGTGGGGCAGATACGCAGTATTTT. V gene TRBV9 combines with J gene TRBJ2-3; a weak D match, TRBD1 (6 bases). The CDR3 is 15 amino acids. Trimming left V 4 bases short and J 4 bases short, with 16 bases between. Germline V gene data show CDR1 as SGDLS and CDR2 as YYNGEE.